These 18 T cell receptor beta chains share one sample of origin, sequenced in a study of cytomegalovirus exposure and HLA in healthy donors. Sequenced by immunoSEQ multiplex PCR; TCRdb stores in-frame clones only, minus some. The repertoire has roughly 60,000 clones, roughly 94% of them found once; the top ten carry roughly 6.3%. Material: PBMCs. These receptor sequences come from a woman under 30 in good health and CMV-seropositive.

V gene TRBV7-3 combines with J gene TRBJ1-1, with 7 bases identical to TRBD1. V was clipped by 2 bases and J by 4 bases; unmatched bases: 4. This CDR3 comprises 14 residues. Germline values: CDR1 SGHTA, CDR2 FQGTGA. The CDR3: CASSLSGGSTEAFF. The CDR3 bases are TGTGCCAGCAGCTTATCAGGGGGGAGCACTGAAGCTTTCTTT. The full variable domain, in which reference TRBV7-3 and TRBJ1-1 provide the parts outside the CDR3, is GAGVSQTPSNKVTEKGKYVELRCDPISGHTALYWYRQSLGQGPEFLIYFQGTGAADDSGLPNDRFFAVRPEGSVSTLKIQRTERGDSAVYLCASSLSGGSTEAFFGQGTRLTVV.

The chain couples TRBV7-2 to TRBJ1-5; 8 bases align to TRBD1. Germline V CDR1 and CDR2: SGHTA, FQGNSA. CDR3 size: 16 residues. Trimming removed 5 bases from V and 4 bases from J; junction bases left unmatched: 10. CDR3 DNA sequence: TGTGCCAGCAGCATAGGACAGGGCAGAGCTAATCAGCCCCAGCATTTT. Translating it yields CASSIGQGRANQPQHF. The whole variable domain, remainder taken from reference TRBV7-2 and TRBJ1-5, is GAGVSQSPSNKVTEKGKDVELRCDPISGHTALYWYRQSLGQGLEFLIYFQGNSAPDKSGLPSDRFSAERTGGSVSTLTIQRTQQEDSAVYLCASSIGQGRANQPQHFGDGTRLSIL.

J is TRBJ2-1 and V is TRBV5-4, with 13 bases aligning to TRBD2. The germline V gene encodes CDR1 SGHNT and CDR2 YYREEE (reference sequence). The CDR3 consists of 15 residues. Trimming cost V 2 bases and J 9 bases; bases outside gene matches: 5. CDR3 nucleotide sequence: TGTGCCAGCAGCTTAGGGACTAGCGGGAAGGTTGAGCAGTTCTTC. Translating it yields CASSLGTSGKVEQFF. Complete variable domain (other parts from reference TRBV5-4 and TRBJ2-1): ETGVTQSPTHLIKTRGQQVTLRCSSQSGHNTVSWYQQALGQGPQFIFQYYREEENGRGNFPPRFSGLQFPNYSSELNVNALELDDSALYLCASSLGTSGKVEQFFGPGTRLTVL.

This rearrangement joins TRBV5-1 to TRBJ2-5, with 8 bases fitting TRBD1. CDR1 and CDR2 (germline): SGHRS, YFSETQ. Trimming at V came to 4 bases and at J to 2 bases, leaving 7 bases not matched to a gene. The CDR3 covers 15 residues. The CDR3: CASSADRVGQETQYF. The CDR3 nucleotides read TGCGCCAGCAGCGCGGACAGGGTGGGGCAAGAGACCCAGTACTTC.

J is TRBJ2-7 and V is TRBV30; 9 positions agree with TRBD1. Losses at the gene ends were 3 bases for V and 0 bases for J; bases not matched to a gene: 6. Germline V CDR1 and CDR2: GTSNPN, SVGIG (reference sequence). This CDR3 is 15 amino acids long. The CDR3 spells CAWRGTGSSSYEQYF. CDR3 DNA: TGTGCCTGGAGGGGGACAGGGTCCAGCTCCTACGAGCAGTACTTC.

The V and J genes are TRBV7-2 and TRBJ2-6; TRBD1 matches 7 bases. Germline assignment: CDR1 SGHTA and CDR2 FQGNSA. This CDR3 spans 16 amino acids. J gave up 4 bases and V 2 bases, and 5 bases lay outside the gene matches. CDR3 region: CASSLTGTAGANVLTF. The CDR3 bases are TGTGCCAGCAGCTTAACAGGGACAGCCGGGGCCAACGTCCTGACTTTC.

The rearrangement joins TRBV19 to TRBJ2-7, with D tentatively TRBD2 (6 bases). This CDR3 comprises 15 residues. CDR1 and CDR2 (germline): LNHDA, SQIVND (reference sequence). The V end was cut by 0 bases, the J end by 2 bases, with 11 bases between. The chain's CDR3 is CASSIDTAGTYEQYF. CDR3 in DNA: TGTGCCAGTAGTATAGATACCGCGGGAACCTACGAGCAGTACTTC. Together with reference TRBV19 and TRBJ2-7, the CDR3 gives the full variable domain: DGGITQSPKYLFRKEGQNVTLSCEQNLNHDAMYWYRQDPGQGLRLIYYSQIVNDFQKGDIAEGYSVSREKKESFPLTVTSAQKNPTAFYLCASSIDTAGTYEQYFGPGTRLTVT.

The chain links TRBV28 to TRBJ2-1; a possible D gene is TRBD1 (5 bases). CDR1 MDHEN and CDR2 SYDVKM come from the germline V gene. The CDR3 contains 14 residues. V was cut by 2 bases and J by 8 bases, with 13 bases left in between. CDR3 in amino acids: CASSLGPGFHEQFF. The CDR3 DNA is TGTGCCAGCAGTTTAGGTCCAGGGTTTCATGAGCAGTTCTTC.

The rearrangement uses TRBV7-9 and TRBJ2-4, with 12 bases fitting TRBD1. Trimming at V came to 0 bases and at J to 7 bases, leaving 4 bases not matched to a gene. This CDR3 has 16 residues. Germline-derived CDR1 and CDR2 are SEHNR and FQNEAQ (reference sequence). CDR3 DNA: TGTGCCAGCAGCTTAGCCGGGACAGGGGGCCGTAACATTCAGTACTTC. Encoded protein: CASSLAGTGGRNIQYF.

CDR3 sequence (DNA): TGTGCCTGGACCCTGACTAGCCTCGAGCAGTACTTC. Protein product: CAWTLTSLEQYF. This chain joins TRBV30 and TRBJ2-7; 7 positions match TRBD2. CDR1 GTSNPN and CDR2 SVGIG come from the germline V gene (reference sequence). V shed 4 bases, J shed 6 bases, and the junction held 6 bases outside the gene matches. The CDR3 contains 12 residues.

The chain uses TRBV27 and TRBJ2-1, with 9 bases identical to TRBD1. Germline CDR1 and CDR2: MNHEY and SMNVEV (reference sequence). CDR3 length equals 13 residues. V was pared by 5 bases and J by 6 bases, with 2 bases of the junction left unmatched. CDR3 nucleotide sequence: TGTGCCAGCAGTCTGGACAGGGGCAATGAGCAGTTCTTC. Translated: CASSLDRGNEQFF.

This chain links TRBV6-5 with TRBJ2-3; weak D call: TRBD2 (6 bases). Germline lookup yields CDR1 MNHEY and CDR2 SVGAGI. The CDR3 loop spans 15 amino acids. Deletions cut 2 bases from V and 5 bases from J, with 14 bases between. CDR3 region: CASSYEIRGGDTQYF. In DNA, the CDR3 is TGTGCCAGCAGTTACGAGATAAGGGGAGGAGATACGCAGTATTTT.

The chain joins TRBV10-3 to TRBJ1-2; 8 bases fit TRBD1. The CDR3 spans 16 residues. J lost 0 bases, V lost 4 bases, and 7 bases had no gene match. The germline V gene encodes CDR1 ENHRY and CDR2 SYGVKD. The CDR3 sequence is CAISVAGGDANYGYTF. CDR3 nucleotides: TGTGCCATCAGTGTGGCAGGGGGCGACGCTAACTATGGCTACACCTTC.

This chain joins TRBV5-1 and TRBJ2-1; D ambiguous. The CDR3 loop spans 17 amino acids. The germline CDR1 and CDR2 sequences are SGHRS and YFSETQ. Trimming took off 4 bases at V and 5 bases at J, with 22 bases between the two ends. DNA of the CDR3: TGCGCCAGCAGCCGGGTGTCGGCTCTTCGCGTGGACAATGAGCAGTTCTTC. Translated, it gives CASSRVSALRVDNEQFF. The whole variable domain, filled in from reference TRBV5-1 and TRBJ2-1, reads KAGVTQTPRYLIKTRGQQVTLSCSPISGHRSVSWYQQTPGQGLQFLFEYFSETQRNKGNFPGRFSGRQFSNSRSEMNVSTLELGDSALYLCASSRVSALRVDNEQFFGPGTRLTVL.

The rearrangement uses TRBV4-1 and TRBJ2-7, with D maybe TRBD2 (6 bases). CDR1 and CDR2 from the germline V gene are MGHRA and YSYEKL. V lost 0 bases, J lost 2 bases, and 11 bases lay in between. This CDR3 is 15 amino acids long. This CDR3 is CASSQEPGGTYEQYF. In DNA form, the CDR3 reads TGCGCCAGCAGCCAAGAACCCGGGGGAACCTACGAGCAGTACTTC.

The V call is TRBV20-1, the J call TRBJ2-7; TRBD2 agrees at 13 bases. Looked up from germline, CDR1 is DFQATT and CDR2 is SNEGSKA (reference sequence). CDR3 length: 11 amino acids. J gave up 7 bases and V 8 bases, and 2 bases lay outside the gene matches. CDR3 bases: TGCAGTTCGGGACTAGCGGGGGAGCAGTACTTC. Translating gives CSSGLAGEQYF.

Note on this clone: The junction departs from the called germline gene at one end, perhaps through a read error. The chain links TRBV4-3 to TRBJ2-1; TRBD1 is a possible D gene (7 bases). The CDR3 spans 11 residues. Germline values: CDR1 LGHNA, CDR2 YSLEER. The CDR3 sequence is CASSLTGEVIF. In DNA, the CDR3 is TGCGCCAGCAGCCTAACAGGGGAGGTAATCTTC.

CDR3 sequence (DNA): TGTGCCAGCAGCCAAGGACGCGGGGGATCCTCCTACGAGCAGTACTTC. This codes for CASSQGRGGSSYEQYF. V usage is TRBV4-2 and J usage is TRBJ2-7; TRBD2 agrees at 7 bases. From germline, CDR1 is LGHNA and CDR2 YNFKEQ. CDR3 length: 16 residues. Trimming at V came to 1 base and at J to 0 bases, leaving 6 bases not matched to a gene.